These T cell receptor beta chains were read from a single sample in a study of cytomegalovirus exposure and HLA in healthy donors. Sequencing used immunoSEQ multiplex PCR; TCRdb keeps in-frame clones, though not all of them. Found here are 55,000 to 80,000 clones, roughly four fifths of them singletons; the top ten hold 1.9%. Input material: PBMCs. These receptors originate from a man between 18 and 35 years old in good health and CMV-seronegative. Both conserved end residues are part of each CDR3. The order of the fields is clone size, V gene, D gene, J gene, CDR3 protein, CDR3 DNA. A D gene is named only where the DNA matches it firmly. Clone size is given for some rows only: seen once, a few or many times, or a class if the clone is expanded.

.	TRBV19	.	TRBJ1-5	CASTPGWTRGNQPQHF	TGTGCCAGTACCCCGGGGTGGACCAGAGGGAATCAGCCCCAGCATTTT
.	TRBV4-3	.	TRBJ2-1	CASSQDWQGRGNEQFF	TGCGCCAGCAGCCAAGATTGGCAGGGAAGAGGCAATGAGCAGTTCTTC
.	TRBV28	TRBD1	TRBJ2-5	CASSNRGSYQETQYF	TGTGCCAGCAGCAACAGGGGCTCGTACCAAGAGACCCAGTACTTC
.	TRBV27	.	TRBJ1-2	CASKAPTDGYTF	TGTGCCAGCAAGGCACCGACTGATGGCTACACCTTC
few	TRBV19	.	TRBJ1-2	CASSINSGTDYGYTF	TGTGCCAGTAGTATAAACTCCGGTACGGACTATGGCTACACCTTC
.	TRBV7-9	.	TRBJ1-1	CASSLPQGQGHTEAFF	TGTGCCAGCAGCTTACCCCAGGGGCAGGGCCACACTGAAGCTTTCTTT
.	TRBV5-6	TRBD2	TRBJ2-7	CASSPGGSTYEQYF	TGTGCCAGCAGCCCCGGGGGGAGCACCTACGAGCAGTACTTC
.	TRBV30	TRBD1	TRBJ1-5	CAWRRKPGQGAIQPQHF	TGTGCCTGGAGGAGAAAACCGGGACAGGGGGCGATTCAGCCCCAGCATTTT
.	TRBV5-6	.	TRBJ1-5	CASSFSDTLGQPQHF	TGTGCCAGCAGCTTTTCAGACACCCTCGGACAGCCCCAGCATTTT
.	TRBV5-1	TRBD1	TRBJ2-7	CASSLVAGGRYEQYF	TGCGCCAGCAGCTTGGTGGCAGGGGGCAGGTACGAGCAGTACTTC
.	TRBV9	TRBD1	TRBJ1-2	CASSVFDRTGKYGYTF	TGTGCCAGCAGCGTCTTCGACAGGACAGGGAAGTATGGCTACACCTTC
.	TRBV5-6	TRBD2	TRBJ2-7	CASSLANRGLAGSYEQYF	TGTGCCAGCAGCTTGGCCAACAGGGGACTAGCGGGATCGTACGAGCAGTACTTC
.	TRBV27	TRBD2	TRBJ2-7	CATSPVGLASYEQYF	TGTGCCACCTCTCCCGTGGGACTAGCGTCTTACGAGCAGTACTTC
.	TRBV6-5	.	TRBJ2-7	CASSTSGQSYEQYF	.
.	TRBV2	.	TRBJ1-2	CASKTDNYGYTF	TGTGCCAGCAAGACAGACAACTATGGCTACACCTTC
.	TRBV7-2	TRBD1	TRBJ1-2	CASSYSGTGGQYGYTF	TGTGCCAGCAGCTACTCCGGGACAGGGGGACAGTATGGCTACACCTTC
.	TRBV28	TRBD2	TRBJ2-1	CASSTRGAGEYNEQFF	TGTGCCAGCAGTACCCGAGGAGCGGGGGAATACAATGAGCAGTTCTTC
.	TRBV6-5	.	TRBJ1-4	CASSYGQIVGEKLFF	TGTGCCAGCAGTTATGGTCAGATTGTTGGTGAAAAACTGTTTTTT
once	TRBV11-3	TRBD1	TRBJ1-2	CASSSSGGFGYTF	TGTGCCAGCAGTTCCTCAGGGGGCTTTGGCTACACCTTC
.	TRBV19	TRBD1	TRBJ2-7	CASSRTGASYEQYF	TGTGCCAGTTCCCGGACAGGAGCATCCTACGAGCAGTACTTC
.	TRBV28	TRBD2	TRBJ2-7	CASSRDILAVLYSYEQYF	TGTGCCAGCAGTAGAGATATTCTAGCGGTCCTTTACTCCTACGAGCAGTACTTC
.	TRBV5-6	.	TRBJ2-7	CASSLGEDVAGLYEQYF	TGTGCCAGCAGCTTAGGGGAGGATGTGGCAGGGTTATACGAGCAGTACTTC
.	TRBV5-6	TRBD1	TRBJ1-2	CASSSETGGGGYTF	TGTGCCAGCAGCTCAGAGACAGGGGGAGGTGGCTACACCTTC
.	TRBV29-1	TRBD1	TRBJ1-1	CSAGTVEAFF	TGCAGCGCCGGGACAGTTGAAGCTTTCTTT
.	TRBV4-2	.	TRBJ1-3	CASSQDIAAGNTIYF	TGTGCCAGCAGCCAAGATATCGCAGCTGGAAACACCATATATTTT
few	TRBV6-5	.	TRBJ2-7	CPIHGVPSHEQYF	TGTCCTATTCACGGGGTTCCTTCTCACGAGCAGTACTTC
once	TRBV18	.	TRBJ1-2	CASSPSVERAHGYTF	TGTGCCAGCTCACCGTCAGTCGAGAGGGCTCATGGCTACACCTTC
.	TRBV19	TRBD2	TRBJ2-5	CASSPIEGRDETQYF	TGTGCCAGTAGTCCCATCGAAGGGAGGGACGAGACCCAGTACTTC
once	TRBV28	.	TRBJ1-2	CASRRTGSHGYTF	TGTGCCAGCAGGAGAACAGGGAGTCATGGCTACACCTTC
.	TRBV5-1	.	TRBJ1-2	CASGSTGNYGYTF	TGCGCCAGCGGATCGACAGGCAACTATGGCTACACCTTC
.	TRBV5-4	TRBD2	TRBJ2-1	CASSGGSYNEQFF	TGTGCCAGCTCGGGGGGCTCCTACAATGAGCAGTTCTTC
.	TRBV28	TRBD2	TRBJ2-1	CASSLWSGGSNNEQFF	TGTGCCAGCAGTTTATGGAGCGGGGGAAGTAACAATGAGCAGTTCTTC
.	TRBV2	.	TRBJ2-6	CASKIEPGANVLTF	TGTGCCAGCAAAATAGAACCTGGGGCCAACGTCCTGACTTTC
.	TRBV2	.	TRBJ1-2	CATAEDRGGYTF	TGTGCCACCGCGGAGGACCGGGGTGGCTACACCTTC
.	TRBV11-2	TRBD2	TRBJ2-5	CASSFTSGRYETQYF	TGTGCCAGCAGCTTCACTAGCGGGAGATATGAGACCCAGTACTTC
.	TRBV2	.	TRBJ1-1	CASSERRQMNTEAFF	TGTGCCAGCAGTGAACGCCGACAGATGAACACTGAAGCTTTCTTT
once	TRBV4-3	TRBD2	TRBJ2-7	CASSQGTSGTYEQYF	TGCGCCAGCAGCCAAGGAACTAGCGGGACCTACGAGCAGTACTTC
.	TRBV5-1	TRBD1	TRBJ2-5	CASHQDRETGEQYF	TGCGCCAGCCATCAGGACAGGGAAACGGGTGAGCAGTACTTC
.	TRBV29-1	.	TRBJ2-3	CSSRGMVTDTQYF	TGCAGCTCCAGGGGTATGGTAACAGATACGCAGTATTTT
.	TRBV9	TRBD2	TRBJ2-7	CASSVGGPSGRAGGYEQYF	TGTGCCAGCAGCGTAGGAGGGCCTAGCGGGAGGGCCGGTGGATACGAGCAGTACTTC
few	TRBV5-1	.	TRBJ2-7	CASSLGPRDRDTPYEQYF	TGCGCCAGCAGCTTGGGGCCACGTGATCGGGACACACCCTACGAGCAGTACTTC
.	TRBV18	.	TRBJ2-3	CASSPLADTQYF	TGTGCCAGCTCACCACTAGCAGATACGCAGTATTTT
.	TRBV27	.	TRBJ1-2	CASGPLGAQIYGYTF	TGTGCCAGCGGGCCTTTGGGGGCCCAAATCTATGGCTACACCTTC
.	TRBV25-1	.	TRBJ2-7	CASRNIYEQYF	TGTGCCAGCAGGAACATCTACGAGCAGTACTTC
once	TRBV27	.	TRBJ2-7	CASRAGGTRYSYEQYF	TGTGCCAGCAGGGCAGGGGGGACTCGATACTCCTACGAGCAGTACTTC
.	TRBV19	.	TRBJ2-2	CASSSRGVTGELFF	TGTGCCAGTAGTTCCCGGGGAGTAACCGGGGAGCTGTTTTTT
once	TRBV15	TRBD2	TRBJ2-7	CATSRDLSASGAYEQYF	TGTGCCACCAGCAGAGATTTATCGGCTAGCGGGGCCTACGAGCAGTACTTC
.	TRBV5-4	TRBD2	TRBJ2-7	CASSPRTSGSTNEQYF	TGTGCCAGCAGCCCACGGACTAGCGGGAGTACCAACGAGCAGTACTTC